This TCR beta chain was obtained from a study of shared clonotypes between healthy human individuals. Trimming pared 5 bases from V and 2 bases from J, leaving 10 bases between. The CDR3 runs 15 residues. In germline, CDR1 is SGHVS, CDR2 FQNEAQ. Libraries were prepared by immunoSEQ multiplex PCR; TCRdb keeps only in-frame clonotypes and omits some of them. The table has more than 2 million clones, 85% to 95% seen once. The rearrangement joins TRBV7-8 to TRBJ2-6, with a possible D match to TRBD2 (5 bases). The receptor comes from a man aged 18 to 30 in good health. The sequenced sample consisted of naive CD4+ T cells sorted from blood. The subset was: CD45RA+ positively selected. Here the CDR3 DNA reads TGTGCCAGCAGCCCGAGGGCAACTGGGGCCAACGTCCTGACTTTC. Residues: CASSPRATGANVLTF.